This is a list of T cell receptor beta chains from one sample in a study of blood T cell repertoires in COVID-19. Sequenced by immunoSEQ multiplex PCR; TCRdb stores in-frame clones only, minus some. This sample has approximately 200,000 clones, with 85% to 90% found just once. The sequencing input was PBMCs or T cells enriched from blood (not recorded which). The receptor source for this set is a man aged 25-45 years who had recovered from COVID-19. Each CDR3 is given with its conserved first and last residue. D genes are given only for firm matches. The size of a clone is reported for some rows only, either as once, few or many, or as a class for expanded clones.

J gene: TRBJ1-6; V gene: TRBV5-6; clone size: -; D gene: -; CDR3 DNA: TGTGCCAGCAGCTTGGACAGGGCTTCACCCCTCCACTTT; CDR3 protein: CASSLDRASPLHF
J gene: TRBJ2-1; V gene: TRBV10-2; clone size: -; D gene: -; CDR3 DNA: TGCGCCAGCAGTGAGCTGGGGGGTTCCTACAATGAGCAGTTCTTC; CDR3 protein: CASSELGGSYNEQFF
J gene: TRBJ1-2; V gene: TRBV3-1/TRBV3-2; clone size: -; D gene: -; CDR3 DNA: TGTGCCAGCAGTAAACTCGGGGGGGTGGGCTACACCTTC; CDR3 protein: CASSKLGGVGYTF
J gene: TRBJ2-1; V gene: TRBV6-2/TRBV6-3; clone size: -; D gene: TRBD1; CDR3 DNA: TGTGCCAGCAGCCGCCCGGGACAGGGGTTGTCCAATGAGCAGTTCTTC; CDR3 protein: CASSRPGQGLSNEQFF
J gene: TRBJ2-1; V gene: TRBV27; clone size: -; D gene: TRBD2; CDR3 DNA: TGTGCCAGCCTTGACTATAGCGGGAGTTACAATGAGCAGTTCTTC; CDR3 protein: CASLDYSGSYNEQFF
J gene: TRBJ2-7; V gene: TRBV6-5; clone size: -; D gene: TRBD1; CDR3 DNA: TGTGCCAGCAGCAACACGGGACAGGCCGAGCAGTACTTC; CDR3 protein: CASSNTGQAEQYF
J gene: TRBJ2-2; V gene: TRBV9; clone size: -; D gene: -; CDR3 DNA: TGTGCCAGCAGCGTTGAGGAGGGCGCCGGGGAGCTGTTTTTT; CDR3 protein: CASSVEEGAGELFF
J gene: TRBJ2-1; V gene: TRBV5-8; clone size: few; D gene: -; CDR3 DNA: TGTGCCAGCAGCTTGACCTTGGGGAGGCAGTTCTTC; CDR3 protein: CASSLTLGRQFF
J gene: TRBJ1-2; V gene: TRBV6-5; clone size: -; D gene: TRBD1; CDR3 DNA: TGTGCCAGCAGCCAGAGACAGGGCAAGGGCTACACCTTC; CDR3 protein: CASSQRQGKGYTF
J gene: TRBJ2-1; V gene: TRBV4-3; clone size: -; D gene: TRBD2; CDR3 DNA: TGCGCCAGCAGCCAAGAGGCTAGCGGGAGGGCCTACAATGAGCAGTTCTTC; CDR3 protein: CASSQEASGRAYNEQFF
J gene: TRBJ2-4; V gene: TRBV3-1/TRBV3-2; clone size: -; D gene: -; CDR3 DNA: TGTGCCAGCAGCCCCCCCCAGGGCTTCAAGTACTTC; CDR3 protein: CASSPPQGFKYF
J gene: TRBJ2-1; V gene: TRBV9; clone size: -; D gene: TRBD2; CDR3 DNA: TGTGCCAGCAGCGTATGGACTAGCGGGGGAAACAATGAGCAGTTCTTC; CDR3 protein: CASSVWTSGGNNEQFF
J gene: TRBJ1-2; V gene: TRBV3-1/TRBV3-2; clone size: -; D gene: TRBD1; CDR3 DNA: TGTGCCAGCAGGGGACAGGGCTCTAACTATGGCTACACCTTC; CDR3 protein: CASRGQGSNYGYTF
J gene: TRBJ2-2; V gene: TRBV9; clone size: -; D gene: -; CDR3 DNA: TGTGCCAGCAGCACACGCCACACCCGGAACACCGGGGAGCTGTTTTTT; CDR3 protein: CASSTRHTRNTGELFF
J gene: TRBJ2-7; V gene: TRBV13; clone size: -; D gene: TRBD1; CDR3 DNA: TGTGCCAGCAGCTTAGCCGAGACAGGGGGCGAGCAGTACTTC; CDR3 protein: CASSLAETGGEQYF
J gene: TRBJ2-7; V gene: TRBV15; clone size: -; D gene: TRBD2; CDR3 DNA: TGTGCCACCAGGAAGCGGGGAGACGTGGGATACGAGCAGTACTTC; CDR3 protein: CATRKRGDVGYEQYF
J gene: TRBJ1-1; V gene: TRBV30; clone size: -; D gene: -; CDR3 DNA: TGTGCCTGGAGTATCACAGAAAACACTGAAGCTTTCTTT; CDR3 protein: CAWSITENTEAFF
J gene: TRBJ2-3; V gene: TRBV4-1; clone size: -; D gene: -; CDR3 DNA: TGCGCCAGCAGCCAAGAGCCGGGGGATACGCAGTATTTT; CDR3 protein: CASSQEPGDTQYF
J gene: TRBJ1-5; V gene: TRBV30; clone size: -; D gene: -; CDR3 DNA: TGTGCCTGGAATACCTCTCGAAACCGGAGGGCAAGCAATCAGCCCCAGCATTTT; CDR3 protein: CAWNTSRNRRASNQPQHF
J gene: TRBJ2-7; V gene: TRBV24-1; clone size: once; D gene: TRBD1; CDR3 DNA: TGTGCCACCAGTGATTCTGGGACAGGGACCTACGAGCAGTACTTC; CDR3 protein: CATSDSGTGTYEQYF
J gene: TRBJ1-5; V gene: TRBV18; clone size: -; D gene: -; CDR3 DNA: TGTGCCAGCTCACCAGGGCGAGATCAGCCCCAGCATTTT; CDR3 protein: CASSPGRDQPQHF
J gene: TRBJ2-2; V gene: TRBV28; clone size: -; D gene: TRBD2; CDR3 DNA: TGTGCCAGCAGTCAGCCCGGGAGGCCGACGAACACCGGGGAGCTGTTTTTT; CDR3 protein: CASSQPGRPTNTGELFF
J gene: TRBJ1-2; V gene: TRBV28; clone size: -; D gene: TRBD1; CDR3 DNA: TGTGCCAGCAAGGAGCAGGGGGCATGGGGCTACACCTTC; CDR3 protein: CASKEQGAWGYTF
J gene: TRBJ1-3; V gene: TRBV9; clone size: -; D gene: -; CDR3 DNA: TGTGCCAGCAGCGTGGACGGGAGGAAGACCATATATTTT; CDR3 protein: CASSVDGRKTIYF
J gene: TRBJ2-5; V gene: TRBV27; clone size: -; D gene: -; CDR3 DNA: TGTGCCAGCAGAGAAGCCAACCAAGAGACCCAGTACTTC; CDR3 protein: CASREANQETQYF
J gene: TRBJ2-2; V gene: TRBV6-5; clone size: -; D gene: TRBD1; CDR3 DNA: TGTGCCAGCAGTTACGGGACAGGGGAGACCGGGGAGCTGTTTTTT; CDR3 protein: CASSYGTGETGELFF
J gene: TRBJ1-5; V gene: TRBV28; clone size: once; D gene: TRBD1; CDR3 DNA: TGTGCCAGCAGTCCACCCCGGGACAGGCGAAATCAGCCCCAGCATTTT; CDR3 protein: CASSPPRDRRNQPQHF
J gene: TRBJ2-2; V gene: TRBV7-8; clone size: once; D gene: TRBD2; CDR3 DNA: TGTGCCAGCAGCTTCCCCGGGACTAGCGGGAACACCGGGGAGCTGTTTTTT; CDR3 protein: CASSFPGTSGNTGELFF
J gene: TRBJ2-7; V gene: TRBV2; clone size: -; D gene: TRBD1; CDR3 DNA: TGTGCCAGCAAAGACCGGGACAGTAGTTCCTACGAGCAGTACTTC; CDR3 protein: CASKDRDSSSYEQYF
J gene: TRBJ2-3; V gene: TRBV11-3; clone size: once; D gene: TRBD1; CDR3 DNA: TGTGCCAGCAGCTTAGGACAGGGGGACGACACAGATACGCAGTATTTT; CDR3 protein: CASSLGQGDDTDTQYF
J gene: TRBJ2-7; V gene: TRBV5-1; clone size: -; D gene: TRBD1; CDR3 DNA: TGCGCCAGCAGCCTAATGGACAGGTCCTACGAGCAGTACTTC; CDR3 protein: CASSLMDRSYEQYF
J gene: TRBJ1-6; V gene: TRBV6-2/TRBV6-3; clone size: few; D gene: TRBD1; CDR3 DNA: TGTGCCAGCAGTTACGGGACAGGCAATTCACCCCTCCACTTT; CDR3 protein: CASSYGTGNSPLHF
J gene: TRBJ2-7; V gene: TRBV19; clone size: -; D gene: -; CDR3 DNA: TGTGCCAGTAGTGGCTTGTCCTCCTACGAGCAGTACTTC; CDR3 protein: CASSGLSSYEQYF
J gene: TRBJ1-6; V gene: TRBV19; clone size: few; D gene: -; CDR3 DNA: TGTGCCAGTAGTATACTAACTGGGGGCCCCCTCCACTTT; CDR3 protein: CASSILTGGPLHF
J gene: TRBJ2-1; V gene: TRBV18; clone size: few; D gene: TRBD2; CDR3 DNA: TGTGCCAGCTCACGGGGACTAGCGGACTACAATGAGCAGTTCTTC; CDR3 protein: CASSRGLADYNEQFF
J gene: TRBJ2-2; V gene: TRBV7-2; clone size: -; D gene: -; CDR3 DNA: TGTGCCAGCAGCTTAGACACGAACACCGGGGAGCTGTTTTTT; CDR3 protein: CASSLDTNTGELFF
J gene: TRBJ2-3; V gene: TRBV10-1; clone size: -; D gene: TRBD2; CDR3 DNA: TGCGCCAGCAGTGAGGGGCCAGCGGGAGGGTCAGATACGCAGTATTTT; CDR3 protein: CASSEGPAGGSDTQYF
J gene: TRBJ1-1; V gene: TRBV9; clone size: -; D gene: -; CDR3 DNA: TGTGCCAGCAGCGCCGGCTTATATTACAGGGATGGGGACACTGAAGCTTTCTTT; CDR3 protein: CASSAGLYYRDGDTEAFF
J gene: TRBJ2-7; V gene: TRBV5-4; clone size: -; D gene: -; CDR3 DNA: TGTGCCAGCAGGTCAAAGGGTCGGGGGTCGGACGAGCAGTACTTC; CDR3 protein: CASRSKGRGSDEQYF
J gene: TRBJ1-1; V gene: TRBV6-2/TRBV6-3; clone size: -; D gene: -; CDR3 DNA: TGTGCCAGCAGCGACGGAGGGAACACTGAAGCTTTCTTT; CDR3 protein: CASSDGGNTEAFF
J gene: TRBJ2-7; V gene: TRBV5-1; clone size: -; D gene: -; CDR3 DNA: TGCGCCAGCAGCTTGGTTCAGGGATTAGGCGAGCAGTACTTC; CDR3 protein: CASSLVQGLGEQYF
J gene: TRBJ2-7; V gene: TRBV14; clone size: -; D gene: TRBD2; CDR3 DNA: TGTGCCAGCAGCCAAGGTGCGGCGGGGGGGCTCAGCTCCTACGAGCAGTACTTC; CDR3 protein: CASSQGAAGGLSSYEQYF
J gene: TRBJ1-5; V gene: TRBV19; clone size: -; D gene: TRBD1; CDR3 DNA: TGTGCCAGTAGTGCCGGACAGGGGATAGGTCAGCCCCAGCATTTT; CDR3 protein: CASSAGQGIGQPQHF
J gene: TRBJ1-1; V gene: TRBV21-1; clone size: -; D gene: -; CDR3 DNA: TGTGCCAGCAGCAATCAGGGGGAAGACACTGAAGCTTTCTTT; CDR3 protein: CASSNQGEDTEAFF
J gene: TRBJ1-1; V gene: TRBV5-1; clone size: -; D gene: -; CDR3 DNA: TGCGCCAGCAGCTTGGGACTCGACACTGAAGCTTTCTTT; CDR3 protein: CASSLGLDTEAFF
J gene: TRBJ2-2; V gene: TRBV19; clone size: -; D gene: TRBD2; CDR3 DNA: TGTGCCAGTAGCCCTCGAGCGGGAGGTTCGTCCGGGGAGCTGTTTTTT; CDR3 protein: CASSPRAGGSSGELFF
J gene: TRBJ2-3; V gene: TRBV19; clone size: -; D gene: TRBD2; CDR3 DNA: TGTGCCAGTTATAGCGGGAGGAAGGCAGATACGCAGTATTTT; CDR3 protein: CASYSGRKADTQYF
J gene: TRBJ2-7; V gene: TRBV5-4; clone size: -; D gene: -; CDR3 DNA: TGTGCCAGCAGCCTCAGGGGGGTTCAGTACGAGCAGTACTTC; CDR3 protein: CASSLRGVQYEQYF
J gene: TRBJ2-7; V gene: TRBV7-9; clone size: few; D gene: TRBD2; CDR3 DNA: TGTGCCAGCAGCCGAGGAGCGGGAGGTCCCCCGACCTACGAGCAGTACTTC; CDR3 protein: CASSRGAGGPPTYEQYF
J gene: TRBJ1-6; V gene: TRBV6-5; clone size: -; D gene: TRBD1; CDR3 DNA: TGTGCCAGCAGAAGACAGGGGGGAAATAATTCACCCCTCCACTTT; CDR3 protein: CASRRQGGNNSPLHF
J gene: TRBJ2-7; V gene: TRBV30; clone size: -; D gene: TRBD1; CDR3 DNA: TGTGCCTGGAGTTTCGGGACAGGGGGCTCCTACGAGCAGTACTTC; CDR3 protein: CAWSFGTGGSYEQYF